Reported below is one T cell receptor beta chain. This CDR3 has 15 amino acids. The germline V and J ends were trimmed by 5 bases and 4 bases, with 17 bases remaining between them. CDR1 is LNHDA, CDR2 SQIVND, per germline (reference sequence). This record belongs to a study of CD8+ T cells in alopecia areata. RNA, once extracted, was reverse transcribed into cDNA for use as the sequencing template. The method was immunoSEQ multiplex PCR; TCRdb's version includes in-frame clones alone and lacks a portion of them. The sample yields more than 95,000 clones, roughly 50% seen once. The sample was CD4+ T cells sorted from blood. The sequence was collected from a human donor in good health. The chain employs TRBV19 and TRBJ1-2; tentatively, D is TRBD1 (5 bases). The CDR3 here is CASSAPERQSYGYTF. DNA for the CDR3: TGTGCCAGTAGTGCTCCGGAGCGACAGTCCTATGGCTACACCTTC.